This T cell receptor beta chain was sequenced in a study of blood T cells in healthy people across ages. Alongside a J-beta primer mix, a sample-barcoded 5' primer served in a second PCR lasting roughly 7 to 12 cycles. Any given sample supplied a minimum of 3 million CDR3-containing paired-end reads. TCRdb itself ran the 5' RACE reads through MiXCR, one entry per CDR3 protein. The sample consists of some 860,000 distinct CDR3 sequences, around three fifths of them appearing once. This clonotype has just one count. The sequence was obtained from a man in his forties in good health. Sequencing was carried out using blood.

CDR3 region: CASSYSGTGVTFEQYF. CDR3 DNA sequence: TGTGCCAGCAGTTACTCCGGGACAGGGGTGACTTTCGAGCAGTACTTC. V usage is TRBV6-6 and J usage is TRBJ2-4, with 10 bases lining up with TRBD1. Near its end, the DNA agrees better with TRBJ2-7, so the J call may be wrong. The CDR3 totals 16 residues. Germline V gene sequence: CDR1 MNHNY, CDR2 SVGAGI (reference sequence).